A selection of T cell receptor beta chains follows, all from one sample in a study of cytomegalovirus exposure and HLA in healthy donors. The repertoire was sequenced with immunoSEQ multiplex PCR; TCRdb's copy has only in-frame clones and lacks some. The sample lists tens of thousands of clones; about 96% were seen once. Sequencing was done on a sample of PBMCs. These TCRs come from a man between 18 and 35 years old in good health and CMV-seropositive. CDR3s leave out the opening cysteine and the closing phenylalanine or tryptophan. The order of the fields is V gene, CDR3 protein.

TRBV19,ASSRLTRENIQY
TRBV6-1,ASSYREGNEKLF
TRBV29-1,SAGSGLGGGYT
TRBV6-1,ASSGLAVSYEQY
TRBV5-1,ASSGLGTGNNEQF
TRBV10-2,ASSDSFSSRGWEQF
TRBV20-1,SASRYNEQF
TRBV28,ASRSTSGKNDNEQF
TRBV2,ASSEELPRQPQH
TRBV18,ASSPLIPGRVYNEQF
TRBV5-1,ASSLGTTSTDTQY
TRBV28,ASSLGGLGAF
TRBV28,ASSSQEGLLRYEQY
TRBV19,ASSIQGGQPQH
TRBV7-8,ASSPHRDGEQF
TRBV9,ASSALIADTQY
TRBV5-1,ASSSSSGRGQETQY
TRBV28,ASSSPSGTTYEQY
TRBV29-1,SAITGTLPEQY
TRBV10-1,ASSQGRGLTDTQY
TRBV2,ASTGQSYNTGELF
TRBV27,ASSLSSGLNTSTDTQY
TRBV11-2,ASSFPGTGYPEQF
TRBV4-1,ASSVMGSTDTQY
TRBV6-4,ASRFRTSGCQETQY
TRBV5-4,ASSGDSTTFDTQY
TRBV5-4,ASSLASSQIYNEQF
TRBV6-5,ASSYSRVNTEAF
TRBV7-8,ASSLARGQLRSNQPQH
TRBV19,ASSPQGASNQPQH
TRBV5-1,ASSLYPRGQNYGYT
TRBV30,ACRPGQGNEKLF
TRBV10-3,AISGQGSTDTQY
TRBV7-9,ASSPGGTEAF
TRBV4-1,ASSQVSSSRSYEQY
TRBV27,ASSLGRNTEAF
TRBV5-6,ASSLGTSGYEQY
TRBV6-5,ASSYTDRESNYGYT
TRBV11-3,ASSLDGAGTEAF
TRBV5-1,ASSLEWVQRDEQF
TRBV10-3,AITLTGNGYT
TRBV27,ASSNYGQGNTEAF
TRBV5-1,ASSRSGATYNEQF
TRBV10-3,AISEVSGYEQY
TRBV11-2,ASSLNRDRVGTQY
TRBV10-3,AISDPTSGIYGYEQY
TRBV18,ASSETGNQPQH
TRBV27,ASSLSGVLSTDTQY
TRBV14,ASSQLAGDEQY
TRBV7-9,ASSPPKGSVYNEQF
TRBV7-3,ASSLSRTGGAETQY
TRBV6-5,ASVKMTSSGNEQF
TRBV7-2,ASSLTGTVYEQY